The T cell receptor beta chain described here comes from a study of T cell repertoires in cytomegalovirus infection (dated by TCRdb to between 2018 and 2020). In terms of the full investigation: Alongside well-studied HLA-B-restricted epitopes, the peptide stimulations were aimed at recently identified HLA-C-restricted CMV epitopes, whose presentation resists viral immunomodulation. Because public TCR beta signatures pointed to carriage of CMV infection together with the matching HLA type, the HLA type of each donor mattered for the analysis.

The instrument given in TCRdb is Illumina HiSeq 1500. TCRdb reanalyzed the raw reads on its own, using fastp at Q25 for trimming and MiXCR for clone calling, and kept in-frame beta chains. Rows are combined by CDR3 protein, so each entry shows the most common genes and DNA. The sample has hundreds of thousands of distinct CDR3 sequences on record, roughly a third of them singletons. The ten biggest clones cover 15% to 20% of the sample. Overall results and qualifications from the work: The ex vivo response was dominated by HLA-C-restricted CMV-specific TCR beta clonotypes, which also provided the single most frequent clonotype in two of eight donors. Carriers of CMV infection plus the relevant HLA type were discriminated by the cumulative frequency of public TCR beta family members in the study cohort and in an independent roughly 370-donor cohort.

On this clonotype itself: Its antigen is unknown. No much larger clonotype is one base removed from it; base qualities were not supplied.

Sample treatment or condition, as interpreted from the label and publication: in vitro stimulation with specific CMV peptide epitopes to enrich CMV-specific T cells. The clonotype comes from a human donor in good health (CMV status not recorded). Some clones in this sample may be carry-over from other donors' samples. The specimen comprised cultured PBMCs, sampled from culture after CMV antigen stimulation.

The CDR3 protein sequence reads: CASSMRRLSSSLYNEQFF. The DNA reads as follows: TGTGCCAGTAGTATGAGGAGACTATCTTCTTCTTTATACAATGAGCAGTTCTTC. The chain is made from TRBV19 and TRBJ2-1; TRBD2 might be the D gene, on 5 matching bases. The germline V gene encodes CDR1 LNHDA and CDR2 SQIVND (reference sequence). From cysteine to phenylalanine, the CDR3 is 18 amino acids long. Kept here is only the CDR3 DNA, which spans 54 bases and is read in frame from base 1. The germline ends are 22 bases apart after V is trimmed by 3 bases and J by 4 bases.